These T cell receptor beta chains were read from a single sample in a study of PD-1 blockade in classical Hodgkin lymphoma. Sequencing used immunoSEQ multiplex PCR; TCRdb keeps in-frame clones, though not all of them. Found here are 20,000 to 30,000 clones, approximately 70% of them singletons; the top ten hold 3% to 4%. This specimen was peripheral blood mononuclear cells (PBMCs), taken at baseline. All receptors come from a human donor with classical Hodgkin lymphoma. CDR3s include the opening cysteine and the closing phenylalanine or tryptophan. A D gene is named only where the DNA matches it firmly. Not every row has a clone size; where given, it reads once, few, many or a size class.

clone_size,j_call,d_call,v_call,cdr3_nt,cdr3_aa
.,TRBJ2-7,TRBD1,TRBV5-1,TGCGCCAGCAGCCCAAATGGACAGGGGAGTGGGCAGTACTTC,CASSPNGQGSGQYF
.,TRBJ1-1,.,TRBV7-8,TGTGCCAGCAGCCCCAGGGGAATGAACACTGAAGCTTTCTTT,CASSPRGMNTEAFF
.,TRBJ2-3,TRBD2,TRBV9,TGTGCCAGCAGCCCACAGATGGGAGCGGGGGGCGCCGTGGATACGCAGTATTTT,CASSPQMGAGGAVDTQYF
.,TRBJ2-3,TRBD2,TRBV4-1,TGCGCCAGCAGCCCAGGACTAGCGGGGGTAGTCACAGATACGCAGTATTTT,CASSPGLAGVVTDTQYF
.,TRBJ2-1,.,TRBV7-2,TGTGCCAGCAGCTTAAACTTAGACAATGAGCAGTTCTTC,CASSLNLDNEQFF
.,TRBJ2-2,.,TRBV7-3,TGTGCCAGCAGCGCCCGGACGGGAACAGGGGGGGAGCTGTTTTTT,CASSARTGTGGELFF
.,TRBJ2-3,.,TRBV19,TGTGCCAGTAGGGTCCAGGGGAGCACAGATACGCAGTATTTT,CASRVQGSTDTQYF
.,TRBJ2-2,.,TRBV7-9,TGTGCCAGCAGCGGGACCGCGGTCGGGCTGTTTTTT,CASSGTAVGLFF
.,TRBJ1-1,.,TRBV7-7,TGTGCTAGCAGCTTAGCCTTTGGCACTGAAGCTTTCTTT,CASSLAFGTEAFF
few,TRBJ2-5,.,TRBV7-2,TGTGCCAGCTGCCAGAATTCCCAAGAGACCCAGTACTTC,CASCQNSQETQYF
once,TRBJ1-3,.,TRBV29-1,TGCAGCGTCCACACCGACGGGAACACCATATATTTT,CSVHTDGNTIYF
few,TRBJ2-3,.,TRBV7-9,TGTGCCAGCAGCTCAGGCGGGGGCTTACGCACAGATACGCAGTATTTT,CASSSGGGLRTDTQYF
medium-sized,TRBJ2-2,.,TRBV19,TGTGCCAGTAGTGCCCAGGGAGCGGCCGGGGAGCTGTTTTTT,CASSAQGAAGELFF
.,TRBJ2-3,TRBD2,TRBV7-9,TGTGCCAGCGACGCAATACTAGCGGCAAGCACAGATACGCAGTATTTT,CASDAILAASTDTQYF
.,TRBJ1-2,.,TRBV7-9,TGTGCCAGCAGCTTAGGGGTGGTGGGATTCGGCTACACCTTC,CASSLGVVGFGYTF
.,TRBJ2-7,TRBD1,TRBV5-5,TGTGCCAGCAGCTCCGCAGGACAGGGATCCTACGAGCAGTACTTC,CASSSAGQGSYEQYF
.,TRBJ2-1,TRBD1,TRBV4-3,TGCGCCAGCAGCCCCGGGACAGGATACAATGAGCAGTTCTTC,CASSPGTGYNEQFF
.,TRBJ1-2,.,TRBV30,TGTGCCTGGATGCAGGACACATACTATGGCTACACCTTC,CAWMQDTYYGYTF
.,TRBJ2-1,TRBD1,TRBV9,TGTGCCAGCAGCGTTAGCTCCAGGGGGAATGAGCAGTTCTTC,CASSVSSRGNEQFF
.,TRBJ2-3,.,TRBV19,TGTGCCAGTAGTATAGGCCCCAGGGCTAGCACAGATACGCAGTATTTT,CASSIGPRASTDTQYF
.,TRBJ2-1,TRBD1,TRBV27,TGTGCCAGCAGTTTCTCGGACAGGAGCAATGAGCAGTTCTTC,CASSFSDRSNEQFF
.,TRBJ1-1,.,TRBV5-6,TGTGCCAGCAGCTTGGCCAGGGTGACTGAAGCTTTCTTT,CASSLARVTEAFF
.,TRBJ2-7,.,TRBV9,TGTGCCAGCAGCCCAACCCCGACAGGCTACTCCTACGAGCAGTACTTC,CASSPTPTGYSYEQYF
.,TRBJ2-1,TRBD2,TRBV10-1,TGCGCCAGCAGTGCCGAGGGACTAGCGACCTCACGTACGGGAGAGGACCATTACAATGAGCAGTTCTTC,CASSAEGLATSRTGEDHYNEQFF
.,TRBJ1-2,.,TRBV29-1,TGCAGCGTTCGCGTAGCTAACTATGGCTACACCTTC,CSVRVANYGYTF
.,TRBJ1-1,.,TRBV7-9,TGTGCCAGCAGCTTAATAAATATGAACACTGAAGCTTTCTTT,CASSLINMNTEAFF
.,TRBJ2-7,.,TRBV29-1,TGCAGCGTTGTGTTTGGCAGTAGGAGCTCCTACGAGCAGTACTTC,CSVVFGSRSSYEQYF
.,TRBJ1-6,.,TRBV7-8,TGTGCCAGCAGCTTGGGCGGGGACTATAATTCACCCCTCCACTTT,CASSLGGDYNSPLHF
.,TRBJ2-2,TRBD2,TRBV9,TGTGCCAGCAGCCGAGAAATACTAGCGGATACCGGGGAGCTGTTTTTT,CASSREILADTGELFF
.,TRBJ2-3,.,TRBV7-9,TGTGCCAGCAGCTTAAGATCCCCAGCGGATACAGATACGCAGTATTTT,CASSLRSPADTDTQYF
few,TRBJ2-1,.,TRBV7-9,TGTGCCAGCAGCTCCCTCGGAGGGGACCCTTACAATGAGCAGTTCTTC,CASSSLGGDPYNEQFF
.,TRBJ1-2,.,TRBV28,TGTGCCAGCAGTTTAGGCCCAGGGCTCTATGGCTACACCTTC,CASSLGPGLYGYTF
few,TRBJ1-2,TRBD1,TRBV2,TGTGCCAGCAGTGGGGGACAGGGGTATGGCTACACCTTC,CASSGGQGYGYTF
.,TRBJ1-4,TRBD1,TRBV27,TGTGCCAGCAGTCTCGCTAGGGGGACAGGGACCGAAAAACTGTTTTTT,CASSLARGTGTEKLFF
.,TRBJ1-1,.,TRBV27,TGTGCCAGCAGTTTATTGGCAGGGGAAACTGAAGCTTTCTTT,CASSLLAGETEAFF
.,TRBJ1-2,.,TRBV2,TGTGCCAGCAGTCCCCAACCGGGAGGGGCCCGGGACACCTTC,CASSPQPGGARDTF
.,TRBJ1-6,.,TRBV5-1,TGCGCCAGCAGACAAAGGACAGCCAACGACTCACCCCTCCACTTT,CASRQRTANDSPLHF
.,TRBJ2-1,.,TRBV5-3,TGTGCCAGAAGCGCGGGCGCAGTCTACAATGAGCAGTTCTTC,CARSAGAVYNEQFF
medium-sized,TRBJ1-1,.,TRBV5-4,TGTGCCAGCAGCTTCATGACTGAAGCTTTCTTT,CASSFMTEAFF
.,TRBJ2-7,.,TRBV27,TGTGCCAGCAGTTTCTCACAATCCGCCTACGAGCAGTACTTC,CASSFSQSAYEQYF
.,TRBJ2-7,TRBD1,TRBV7-3,TGTGCCAGCAGCCGTGACAGGGGACTCGAGCAGTACTTC,CASSRDRGLEQYF
.,TRBJ2-2,.,TRBV5-4,TGTGCCAGCAGCTTTTGGAACACCGGGGAGCTGTTTTTT,CASSFWNTGELFF
large,TRBJ1-6,.,TRBV27,TGTGCCAGCAGTTTAGGAGGGAATGGGGTTTCACCCCTCCACTTT,CASSLGGNGVSPLHF
.,TRBJ2-7,.,TRBV5-1,TGCGCCAGCAGCTTATCCGTCCAGGGGACCTACGAGCAGTACTTC,CASSLSVQGTYEQYF
.,TRBJ2-1,.,TRBV6-1,TGTGCCAGCAGTGAAGTAGGTGAGCAGTTCTTC,CASSEVGEQFF
.,TRBJ1-5,.,TRBV6-5,TGTGCCAGCAGGGATCAGGGAGATCGTCAGCCCCAGCATTTT,CASRDQGDRQPQHF
once,TRBJ2-1,TRBD2,TRBV6-1,TGTGCCAGCAGTGAAGCTAGCGGGGGGGCCTTCAGACAGTTCTTC,CASSEASGGAFRQFF
.,TRBJ1-4,TRBD1,TRBV11-1,TGTGCCAGCAGTCGACCAGGGGGCTCAGGAAATGAAAAACTGTTTTTT,CASSRPGGSGNEKLFF
.,TRBJ2-7,.,TRBV7-6,TGTGCCAGCAGCTTAGGAACGGACGGGTCACCCATCAACTACGAGCAGTACTTC,CASSLGTDGSPINYEQYF